This T cell receptor (beta chain) was profiled in a study of T cell responses to AZD1222 COVID-19 vaccine. Overall study findings and caveats: Dominant CD4 TCR responses targeted spike regions 160-218 and 743-854. Increases in Spike-specific TCR breadth and depth were seen after two AZD1222 doses. Most donors were white British, females outnumbered males, and clonal diversity was possibly underestimated.

Sequencing was performed with immunoSEQ multiplex PCR; in TCRdb, only in-frame clones are kept and a portion is missing. The data hold some 140,000 clones, with 90% to 95% observed a single time. On this clone: Its antigen is as yet unknown.

The V gene lost 1 base and the J gene lost 4 bases, with 10 bases spanning the gap. The CDR3 loop spans 14 amino acids. Germline values: CDR1 SGHTA, CDR2 FQGNSA. The clonotype comes from an adult in good health. This sequence joins TRBV7-2 and TRBJ2-5, with D unclear. The source material was peripheral blood, sampled on day 0 of AZD1222 vaccination. CDR3 loop: CASSLGEQRETQYF. CDR3 bases: TGTGCCAGCAGCTTAGGAGAACAACGAGAGACCCAGTACTTC.